This TCR beta chain was observed in a study of T cell clonality in common variable immunodeficiency. Notes on the study in general: Compared with controls, CVID subjects had fewer shared TCRbeta clones. CVID subjects showed higher TCRbeta clonality than healthy controls. Reportedly, TCR beta sequences from common variable immunodeficiency showed fewer deletions and N-nucleotide insertions.

This clone was counted ten times or more. Its antigen is currently unknown. Data came from immunoSEQ multiplex PCR; TCRdb stores just in-frame clones and leaves some out. The sample has approximately 20,000 clones, none seen only once; the top ten hold roughly 2.5%. The clonotype comes from a human donor with common variable immunodeficiency. Sequencing was carried out using peripheral blood mononuclear cells.

The CDR3 here is CASSLVSVGEQFF. CDR3 DNA, as far as it was read: TGCGCCAGCAGCTTGGTATCAGTTGGTGAG. The rearrangement joins TRBV5-1 to TRBJ2-1; D remains ambiguous. The CDR3 end lies 3 residues beyond the end of the read and is filled in from the germline J gene. CDR3 length: 13 residues. V was cut by 0 bases and J by 9 bases, with 10 bases left in between. Germline V lookup: CDR1 SGHRS, CDR2 YFSETQ.